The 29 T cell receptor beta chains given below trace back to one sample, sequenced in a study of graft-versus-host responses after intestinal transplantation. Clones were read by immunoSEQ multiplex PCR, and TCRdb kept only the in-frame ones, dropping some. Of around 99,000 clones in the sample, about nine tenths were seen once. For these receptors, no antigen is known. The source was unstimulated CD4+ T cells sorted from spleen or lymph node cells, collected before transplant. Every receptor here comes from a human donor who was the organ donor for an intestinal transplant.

The CDR3 DNA follows: TGTGCCAGTAGAAGGACGCGGACATACACAGATACGCAGTATTTT. Translating it yields CASRRTRTYTDTQYF. V usage is TRBV19 and J usage is TRBJ2-3, with D tentatively TRBD1 (5 bases). V gave up 6 bases and J gave up 2 bases, with 15 bases separating them. The germline gives CDR1 LNHDA, CDR2 SQIVND (reference sequence). The CDR3 is 15 residues long.

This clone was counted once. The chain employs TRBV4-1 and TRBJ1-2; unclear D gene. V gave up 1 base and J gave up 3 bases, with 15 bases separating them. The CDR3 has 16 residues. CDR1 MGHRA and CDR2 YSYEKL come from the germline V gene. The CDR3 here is CASSQVTRGGDYGYTF. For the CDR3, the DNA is TGCGCCAGCAGCCAAGTCACACGCGGCGGGGACTATGGCTACACCTTC.

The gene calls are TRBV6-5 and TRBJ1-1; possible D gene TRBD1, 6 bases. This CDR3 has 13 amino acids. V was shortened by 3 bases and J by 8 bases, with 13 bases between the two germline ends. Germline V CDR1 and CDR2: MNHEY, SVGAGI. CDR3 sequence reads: CASSYLVQGEAFF. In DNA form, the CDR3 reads TGTGCCAGCAGTTATTTAGTCCAGGGGGAAGCTTTCTTT.

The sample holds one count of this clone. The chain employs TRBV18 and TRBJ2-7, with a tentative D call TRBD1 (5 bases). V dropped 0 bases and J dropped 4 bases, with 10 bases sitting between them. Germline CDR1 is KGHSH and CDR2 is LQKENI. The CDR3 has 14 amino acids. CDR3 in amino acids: CASSPPNRPYEQYF. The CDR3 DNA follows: TGTGCCAGCTCACCACCGAACAGGCCTTACGAGCAGTACTTC.

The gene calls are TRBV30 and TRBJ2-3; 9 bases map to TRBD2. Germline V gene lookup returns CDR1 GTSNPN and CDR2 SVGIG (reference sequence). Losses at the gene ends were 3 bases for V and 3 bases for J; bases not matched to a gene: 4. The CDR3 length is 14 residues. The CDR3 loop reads CAWRVAGATDTQYF. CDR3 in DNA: TGTGCCTGGAGGGTAGCGGGAGCTACAGATACGCAGTATTTT.

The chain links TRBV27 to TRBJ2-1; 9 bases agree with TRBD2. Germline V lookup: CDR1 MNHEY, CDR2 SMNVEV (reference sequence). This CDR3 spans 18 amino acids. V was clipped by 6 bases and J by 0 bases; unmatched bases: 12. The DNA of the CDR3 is TGTGCCAGCAGGCGAGTCCCACTAGCGGGTAGCTCCTACAATGAGCAGTTCTTC. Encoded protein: CASRRVPLAGSSYNEQFF.

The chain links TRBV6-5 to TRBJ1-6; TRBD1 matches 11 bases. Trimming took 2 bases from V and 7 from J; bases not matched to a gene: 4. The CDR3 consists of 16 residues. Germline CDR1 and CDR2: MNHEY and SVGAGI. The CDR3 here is CASSYGRDRGNSPLHF. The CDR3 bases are TGTGCCAGCAGTTACGGTCGGGACAGGGGGAATTCACCCCTCCACTTT.

The CDR3 nucleotides read TGTGCCAGCAGTGAAGCGCTTCTAGCGGGTTCCTACGAGCAGTACTTC. As protein: CASSEALLAGSYEQYF. This rearrangement joins TRBV6-1 to TRBJ2-7; 8 nucleotides align to TRBD2. The germline gives CDR1 MNHNS, CDR2 SASEGT. There are 16 residues in the CDR3. Trimming took 0 bases from V and 1 from J; bases not matched to a gene: 5.

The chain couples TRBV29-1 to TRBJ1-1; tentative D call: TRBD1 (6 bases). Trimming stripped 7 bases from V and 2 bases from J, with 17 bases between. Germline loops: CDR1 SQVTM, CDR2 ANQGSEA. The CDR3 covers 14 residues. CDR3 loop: CSAGRDTSNTEAFF. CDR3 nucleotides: TGCAGCGCCGGCCGGGACACCAGTAACACTGAAGCTTTCTTT.

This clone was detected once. In DNA form, the CDR3 reads TGTGCCAGCAGCCCAGGGGTGGGGGACACTGAAGCTTTCTTT. It is translated as CASSPGVGDTEAFF. The genes are TRBV21-1 and TRBJ1-1; TRBD1, the D gene given by the table, was not confirmed from the DNA. TRBV21-1 is a pseudogene. The CDR3 length is 14 residues.

The chain's CDR3 is CASSPIGGGNQPQHF. DNA of the CDR3: TGTGCCAGCAGCCCCATCGGGGGAGGCAATCAGCCCCAGCATTTT. The chain has TRBV6-1 and TRBJ1-5, with D perhaps matching TRBD1 (5 bases). Germline CDR1 MNHNS, CDR2 SASEGT. V lost 6 bases and J 2 bases, leaving 14 bases between the germline ends. This CDR3 is built from 15 residues.

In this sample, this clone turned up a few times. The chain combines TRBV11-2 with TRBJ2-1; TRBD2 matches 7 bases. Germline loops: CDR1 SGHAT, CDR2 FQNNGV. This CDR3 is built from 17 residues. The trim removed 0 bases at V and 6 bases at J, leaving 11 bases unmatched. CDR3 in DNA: TGTGCCAGCAGCTTAGATTTTCGGACTAGTGTCTTCAATGAGCAGTTCTTC. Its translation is CASSLDFRTSVFNEQFF.

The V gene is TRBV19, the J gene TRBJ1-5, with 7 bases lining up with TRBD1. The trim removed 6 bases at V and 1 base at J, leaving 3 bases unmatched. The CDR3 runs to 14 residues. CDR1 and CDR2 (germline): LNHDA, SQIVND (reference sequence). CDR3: CASRVDRSNQPQHF. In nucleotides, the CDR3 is TGTGCCAGTAGGGTGGACAGGAGCAATCAGCCCCAGCATTTT.

CDR3 coding DNA: TGTGCCAGTACCTTGACAGGGTTTGGGAGCAATCAGCCCCAGCATTTT. This encodes CASTLTGFGSNQPQHF. The V and J genes are TRBV19 and TRBJ1-5, with 7 bases fitting TRBD1. The CDR3 has 16 residues. CDR1 and CDR2 from the germline V gene are LNHDA and SQIVND (reference sequence). V was pared by 7 bases and J by 1 base, with 10 bases of the junction left unmatched. Together with reference TRBV19 and TRBJ1-5, the CDR3 gives the full variable domain: DGGITQSPKYLFRKEGQNVTLSCEQNLNHDAMYWYRQDPGQGLRLIYYSQIVNDFQKGDIAEGYSVSREKKESFPLTVTSAQKNPTAFYLCASTLTGFGSNQPQHFGDGTRLSIL.

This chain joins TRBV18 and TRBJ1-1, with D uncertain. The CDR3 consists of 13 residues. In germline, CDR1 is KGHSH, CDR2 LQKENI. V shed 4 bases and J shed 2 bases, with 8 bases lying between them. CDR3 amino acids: CASSLTGNTEAFF. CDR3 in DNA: TGTGCCAGCTCACTGACCGGTAACACTGAAGCTTTCTTT.

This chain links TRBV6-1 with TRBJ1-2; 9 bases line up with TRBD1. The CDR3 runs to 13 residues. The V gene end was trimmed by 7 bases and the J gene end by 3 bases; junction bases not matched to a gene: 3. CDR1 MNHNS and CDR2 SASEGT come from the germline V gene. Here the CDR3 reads CASTRTGDYGYTF. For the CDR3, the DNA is TGTGCCAGCACCAGGACAGGGGACTATGGCTACACCTTC.

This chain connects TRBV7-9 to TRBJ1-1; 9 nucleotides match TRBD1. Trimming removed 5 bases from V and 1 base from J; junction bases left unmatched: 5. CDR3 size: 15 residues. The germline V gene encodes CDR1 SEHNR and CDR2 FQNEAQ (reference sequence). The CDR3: CASSPRTGANTEAFF. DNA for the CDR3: TGTGCCAGCAGCCCCCGGACAGGGGCGAACACTGAAGCTTTCTTT.

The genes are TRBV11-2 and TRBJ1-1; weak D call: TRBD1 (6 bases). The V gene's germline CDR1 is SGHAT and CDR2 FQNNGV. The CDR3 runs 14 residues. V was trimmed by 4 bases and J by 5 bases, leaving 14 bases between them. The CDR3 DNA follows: TGTGCCAGCAGCTCCATAGGGGGGAGGACTGAAGCTTTCTTT. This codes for CASSSIGGRTEAFF.

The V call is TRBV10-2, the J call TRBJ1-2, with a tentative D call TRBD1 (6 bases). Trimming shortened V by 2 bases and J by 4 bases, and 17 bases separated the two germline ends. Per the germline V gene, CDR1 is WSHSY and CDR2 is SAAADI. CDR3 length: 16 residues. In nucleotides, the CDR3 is TGCGCCAGCAGTGAGGCAACCGGGACACCCACCTATGGCTACACCTTC. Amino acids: CASSEATGTPTYGYTF.

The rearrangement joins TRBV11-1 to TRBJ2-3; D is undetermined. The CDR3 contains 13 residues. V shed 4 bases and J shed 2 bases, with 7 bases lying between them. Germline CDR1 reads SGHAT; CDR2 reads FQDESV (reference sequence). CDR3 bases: TGTGCCAGCAGCTATAGGAACACAGATACGCAGTATTTT. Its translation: CASSYRNTDTQYF.

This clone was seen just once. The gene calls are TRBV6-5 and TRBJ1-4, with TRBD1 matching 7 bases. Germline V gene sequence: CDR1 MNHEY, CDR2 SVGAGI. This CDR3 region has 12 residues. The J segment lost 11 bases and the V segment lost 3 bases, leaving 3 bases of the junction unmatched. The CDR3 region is CASSYTGEKLFF. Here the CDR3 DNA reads TGTGCCAGCAGTTATACAGGGGAGAAACTGTTTTTT.

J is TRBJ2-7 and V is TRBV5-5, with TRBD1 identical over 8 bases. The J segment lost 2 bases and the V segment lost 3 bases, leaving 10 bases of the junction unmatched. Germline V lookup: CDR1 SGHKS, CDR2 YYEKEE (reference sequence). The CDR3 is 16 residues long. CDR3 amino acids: CASSYTSQDRAYEQYF. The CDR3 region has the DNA TGTGCCAGCAGCTACACCTCACAGGACAGGGCCTACGAGCAGTACTTC.

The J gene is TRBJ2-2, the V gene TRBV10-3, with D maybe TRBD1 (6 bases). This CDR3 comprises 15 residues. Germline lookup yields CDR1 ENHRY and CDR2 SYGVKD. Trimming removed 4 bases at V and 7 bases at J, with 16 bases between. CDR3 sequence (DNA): TGTGCCATCAGTGGCCTTACACAGGGTAGCGGGGAGCTGTTTTTT. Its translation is CAISGLTQGSGELFF.

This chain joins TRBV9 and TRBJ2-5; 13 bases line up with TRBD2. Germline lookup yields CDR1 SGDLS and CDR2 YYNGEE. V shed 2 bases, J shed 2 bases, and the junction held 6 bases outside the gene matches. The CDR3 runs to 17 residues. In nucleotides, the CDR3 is TGTGCCAGCAGCGTGATACCGGGACTAGCGGGGCAAGAGACCCAGTACTTC. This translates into CASSVIPGLAGQETQYF.

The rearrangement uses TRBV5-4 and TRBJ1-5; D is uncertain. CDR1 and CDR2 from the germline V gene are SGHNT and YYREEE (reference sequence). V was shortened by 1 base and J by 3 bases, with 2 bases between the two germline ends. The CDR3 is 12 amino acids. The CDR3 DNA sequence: TGTGCCAGCAGCTTGAACAATCAGCCCCAGCATTTT. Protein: CASSLNNQPQHF.

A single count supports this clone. CDR3 sequence: CASSRQGSPYNEQFF. DNA for the CDR3: TGTGCCAGCAGCCGCCAGGGGAGCCCCTACAATGAGCAGTTCTTC. V usage is TRBV7-2 and J usage is TRBJ2-1, with D possibly matching TRBD1 (6 bases). Germline CDR1 reads SGHTA; CDR2 reads FQGNSA. The CDR3 is 15 residues long. V dropped 5 bases and J dropped 2 bases, with 13 bases sitting between them.

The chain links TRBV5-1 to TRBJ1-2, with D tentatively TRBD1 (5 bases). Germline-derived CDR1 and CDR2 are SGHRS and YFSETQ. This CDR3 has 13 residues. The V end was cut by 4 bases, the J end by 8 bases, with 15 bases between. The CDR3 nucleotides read TGCGCCAGCAGCCCTGGGGCAGGACGGGGCTACACCTTC. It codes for CASSPGAGRGYTF.

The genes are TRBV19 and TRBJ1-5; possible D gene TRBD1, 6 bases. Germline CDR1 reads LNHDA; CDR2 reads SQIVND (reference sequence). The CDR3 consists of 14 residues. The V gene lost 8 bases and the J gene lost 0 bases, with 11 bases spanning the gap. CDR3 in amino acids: CASHTGYSNQPQHF. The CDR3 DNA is TGTGCCAGTCATACAGGGTATAGCAATCAGCCCCAGCATTTT.

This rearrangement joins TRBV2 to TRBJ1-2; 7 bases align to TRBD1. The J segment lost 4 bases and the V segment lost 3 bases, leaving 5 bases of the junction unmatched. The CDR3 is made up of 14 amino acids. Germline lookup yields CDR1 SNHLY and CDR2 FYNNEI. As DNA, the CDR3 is TGTGCCAGCAGTGACAGACAGGGAGCCTATGGCTACACCTTC. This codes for CASSDRQGAYGYTF.